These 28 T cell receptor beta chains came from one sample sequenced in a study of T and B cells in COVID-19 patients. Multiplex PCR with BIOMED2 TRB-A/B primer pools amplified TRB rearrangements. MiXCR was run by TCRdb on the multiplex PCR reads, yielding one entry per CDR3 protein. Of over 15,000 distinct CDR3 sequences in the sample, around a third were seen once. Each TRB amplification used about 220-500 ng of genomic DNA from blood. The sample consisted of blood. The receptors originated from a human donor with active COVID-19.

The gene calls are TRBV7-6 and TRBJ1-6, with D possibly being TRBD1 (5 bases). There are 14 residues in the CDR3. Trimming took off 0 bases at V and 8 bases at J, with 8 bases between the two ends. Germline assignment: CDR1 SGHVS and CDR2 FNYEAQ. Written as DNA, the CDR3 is TGTGCCAGCAGCTTAGCAGGGGTTGATTCACCCCTCCACTTT. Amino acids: CASSLAGVDSPLHF. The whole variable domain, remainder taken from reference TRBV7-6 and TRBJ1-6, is GAGVSQSPRYKVTKRGQDVALRCDPISGHVSLYWYRQALGQGPEFLTYFNYEAQQDKSGLPNDRFSAERPEGSISTLTIQRTEQRDSAMYRCASSLAGVDSPLHFGNGTRLTVT.

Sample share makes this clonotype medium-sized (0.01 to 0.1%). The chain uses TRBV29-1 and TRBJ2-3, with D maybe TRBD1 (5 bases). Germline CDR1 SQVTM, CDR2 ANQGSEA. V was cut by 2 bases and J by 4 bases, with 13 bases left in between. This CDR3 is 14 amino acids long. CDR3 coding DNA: TGCAGCGTTGAAAGGGGATCCGTCGCAGATACGCAGTATTTT. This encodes CSVERGSVADTQYF.

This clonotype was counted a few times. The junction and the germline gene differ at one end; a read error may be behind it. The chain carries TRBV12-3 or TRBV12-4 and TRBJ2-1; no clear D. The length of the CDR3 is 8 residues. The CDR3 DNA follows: TGTGCCAGCAGTTTCAGACACTTC. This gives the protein CASSFRHF.

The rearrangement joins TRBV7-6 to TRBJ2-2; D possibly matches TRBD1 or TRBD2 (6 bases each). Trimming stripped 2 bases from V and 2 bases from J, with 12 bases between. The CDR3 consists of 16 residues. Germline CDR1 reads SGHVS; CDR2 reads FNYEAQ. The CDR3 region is CASSLRTGANTGELFF. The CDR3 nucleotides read TGTGCCAGCAGCTTAAGGACGGGGGCTAACACCGGGGAGCTGTTTTTT.

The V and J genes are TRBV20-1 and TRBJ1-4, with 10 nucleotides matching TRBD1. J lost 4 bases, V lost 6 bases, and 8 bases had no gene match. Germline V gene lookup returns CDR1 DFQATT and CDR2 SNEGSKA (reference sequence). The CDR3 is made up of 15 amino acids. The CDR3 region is CSARQGAVINEKLFF. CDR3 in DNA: TGCAGTGCCCGACAGGGGGCCGTTATTAATGAAAAACTGTTTTTT.

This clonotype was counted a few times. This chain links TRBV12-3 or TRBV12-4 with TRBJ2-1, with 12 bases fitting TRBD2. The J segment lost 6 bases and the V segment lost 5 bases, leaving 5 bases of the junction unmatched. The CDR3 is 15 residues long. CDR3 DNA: TGTGCCAGCAGTAAACAACTAGCGGGGGGCAATGAGCAGTTCTTC. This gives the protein CASSKQLAGGNEQFF.

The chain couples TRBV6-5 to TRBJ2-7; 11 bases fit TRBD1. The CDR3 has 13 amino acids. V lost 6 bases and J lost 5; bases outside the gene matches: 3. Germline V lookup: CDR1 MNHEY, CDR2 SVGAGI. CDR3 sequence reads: CASRDRGQDEQYF. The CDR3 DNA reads TGTGCCAGCAGGGACAGGGGGCAGGACGAGCAGTACTTC.

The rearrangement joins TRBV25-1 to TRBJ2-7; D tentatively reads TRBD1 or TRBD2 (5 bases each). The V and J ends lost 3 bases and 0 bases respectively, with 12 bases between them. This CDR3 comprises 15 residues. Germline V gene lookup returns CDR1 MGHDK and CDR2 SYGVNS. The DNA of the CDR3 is TGTGCCAGCAGTGACTCGGGACGGAGCTCCTACGAGCAGTACTTC. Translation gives CASSDSGRSSYEQYF.

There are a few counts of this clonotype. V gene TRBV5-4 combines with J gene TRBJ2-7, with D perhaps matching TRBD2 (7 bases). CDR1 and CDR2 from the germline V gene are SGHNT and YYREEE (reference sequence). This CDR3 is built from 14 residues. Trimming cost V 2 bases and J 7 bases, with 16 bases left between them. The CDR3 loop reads CASSFGGGAREQYV. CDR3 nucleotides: TGTGCCAGCAGCTTTGGGGGGGGGGCTCGGGAGCAGTACGTC.

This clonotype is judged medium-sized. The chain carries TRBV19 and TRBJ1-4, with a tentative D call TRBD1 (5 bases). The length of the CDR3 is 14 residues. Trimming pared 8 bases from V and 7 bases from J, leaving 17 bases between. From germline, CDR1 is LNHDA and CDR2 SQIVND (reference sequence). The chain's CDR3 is CASASSRTTEKLFF. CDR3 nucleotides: TGTGCCAGTGCGTCGTCTCGGACAACTGAAAAACTGTTTTTT.

The CDR3 DNA follows: TGTGCCAGCTCACCACGCGCCCTGACAGATACGCAGTATTTT. Encoded protein: CASSPRALTDTQYF. The chain uses TRBV18 and TRBJ2-3; D unclear. CDR3 size: 14 residues. CDR1 is KGHSH and CDR2 is LQKENI in the germline V gene. The V end was cut by 1 base, the J end by 3 bases, with 8 bases between.

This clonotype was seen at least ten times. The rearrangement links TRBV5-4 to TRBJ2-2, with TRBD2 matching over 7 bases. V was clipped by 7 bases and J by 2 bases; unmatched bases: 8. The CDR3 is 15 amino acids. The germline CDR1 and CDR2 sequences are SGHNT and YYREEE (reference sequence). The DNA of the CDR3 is TGTGCCAGCCAGGGAGCGGGAACCAACACCGGGGAGCTGTTTTTT. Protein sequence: CASQGAGTNTGELFF. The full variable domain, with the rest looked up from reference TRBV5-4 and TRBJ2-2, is ETGVTQSPTHLIKTRGQQVTLRCSSQSGHNTVSWYQQALGQGPQFIFQYYREEENGRGNFPPRFSGLQFPNYSSELNVNALELDDSALYLCASQGAGTNTGELFFGEGSRLTVL.

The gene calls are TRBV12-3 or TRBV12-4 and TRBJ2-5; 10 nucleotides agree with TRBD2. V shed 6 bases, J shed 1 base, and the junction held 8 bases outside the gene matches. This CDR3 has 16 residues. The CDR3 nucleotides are TGTGCCAGCAGCCCCCTGAGCGGGGGGGCCCAAGAGACCCAGTACTTC. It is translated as CASSPLSGGAQETQYF.

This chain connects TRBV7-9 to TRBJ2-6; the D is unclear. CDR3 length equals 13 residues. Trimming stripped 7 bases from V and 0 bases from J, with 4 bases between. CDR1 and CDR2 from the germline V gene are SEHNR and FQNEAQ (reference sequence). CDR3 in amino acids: CASTNSGANVLTF. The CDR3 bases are TGTGCCAGCACCAACTCTGGGGCCAACGTCCTGACTTTC.

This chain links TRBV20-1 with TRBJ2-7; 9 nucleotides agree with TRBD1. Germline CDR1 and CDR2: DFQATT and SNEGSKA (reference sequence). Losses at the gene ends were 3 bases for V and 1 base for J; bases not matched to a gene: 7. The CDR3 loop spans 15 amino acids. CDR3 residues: CSASKGDRVSYEQYV. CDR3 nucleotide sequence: TGCAGTGCTAGTAAGGGGGACAGGGTTTCCTACGAGCAGTACGTC.

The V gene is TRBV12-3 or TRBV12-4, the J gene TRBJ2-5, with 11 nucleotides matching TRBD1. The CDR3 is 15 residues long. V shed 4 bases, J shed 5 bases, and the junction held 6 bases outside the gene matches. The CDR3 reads CASSSWTGGEETQYF. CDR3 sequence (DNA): TGTGCCAGCAGTTCTTGGACAGGGGGCGAGGAGACCCAGTACTTC.

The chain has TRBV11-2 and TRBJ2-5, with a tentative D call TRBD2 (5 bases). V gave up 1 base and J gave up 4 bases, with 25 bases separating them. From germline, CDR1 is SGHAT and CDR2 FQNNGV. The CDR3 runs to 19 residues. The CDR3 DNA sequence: TGTGCCAGCAGCTTAGCACGGACCCAACTAGGCGGGCTGGTAGAGACCCAGTACTTC. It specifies CASSLARTQLGGLVETQYF.

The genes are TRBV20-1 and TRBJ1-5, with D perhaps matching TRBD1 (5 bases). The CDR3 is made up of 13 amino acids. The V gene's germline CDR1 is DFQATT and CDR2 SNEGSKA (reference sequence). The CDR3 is CGTNWDANQPQHF. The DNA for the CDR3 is TGCGGTACTAACTGGGACGCCAATCAGCCCCAGCATTTT.

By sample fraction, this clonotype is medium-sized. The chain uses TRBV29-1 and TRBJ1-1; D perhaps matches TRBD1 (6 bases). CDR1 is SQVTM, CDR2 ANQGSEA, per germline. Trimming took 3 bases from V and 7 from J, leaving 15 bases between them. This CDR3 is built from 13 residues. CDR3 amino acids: CSVDTGPTFEAFF. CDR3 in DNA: TGCAGCGTTGACACAGGGCCTACGTTTGAAGCTTTCTTT.

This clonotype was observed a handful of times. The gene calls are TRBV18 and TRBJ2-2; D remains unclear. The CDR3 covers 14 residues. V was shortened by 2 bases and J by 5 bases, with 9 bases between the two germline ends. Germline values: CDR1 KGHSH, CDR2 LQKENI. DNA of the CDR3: TGTGCCAGCTCACCAAGCTCTCCAACCGGGGAGCTGTTTTTT. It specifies CASSPSSPTGELFF.

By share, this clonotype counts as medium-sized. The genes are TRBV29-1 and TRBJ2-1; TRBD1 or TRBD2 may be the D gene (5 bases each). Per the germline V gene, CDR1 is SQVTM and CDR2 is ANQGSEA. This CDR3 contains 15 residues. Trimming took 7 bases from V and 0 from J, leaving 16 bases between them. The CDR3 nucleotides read TGCAGCGCAAAGACCCGGGGCCCCTCCTACAATGAGCAGTTCTTC. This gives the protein CSAKTRGPSYNEQFF.

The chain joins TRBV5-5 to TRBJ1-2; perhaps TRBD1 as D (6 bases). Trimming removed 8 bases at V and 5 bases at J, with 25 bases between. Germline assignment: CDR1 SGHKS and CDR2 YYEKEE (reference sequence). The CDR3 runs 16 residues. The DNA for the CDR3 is TGTGCCAGTAGTATGACGGACAGCACTCAATGGTATGGCTACACCTTC. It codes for CASSMTDSTQWYGYTF. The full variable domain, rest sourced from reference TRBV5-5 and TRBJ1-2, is DAGVTQSPTHLIKTRGQQVTLRCSPISGHKSVSWYQQVLGQGPQFIFQYYEKEERGRGNFPDRFSARQFPNYSSELNVNALLLGDSALYLCASSMTDSTQWYGYTFGSGTRLTVV.

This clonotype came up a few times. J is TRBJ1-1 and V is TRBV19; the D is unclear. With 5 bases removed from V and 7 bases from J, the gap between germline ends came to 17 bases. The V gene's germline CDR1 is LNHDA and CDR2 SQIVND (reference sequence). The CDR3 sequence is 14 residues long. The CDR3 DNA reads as TGTGCCAGTAGTCCAGGAGGAGGGATTGGTGAAGCTTTCTTT. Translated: CASSPGGGIGEAFF.

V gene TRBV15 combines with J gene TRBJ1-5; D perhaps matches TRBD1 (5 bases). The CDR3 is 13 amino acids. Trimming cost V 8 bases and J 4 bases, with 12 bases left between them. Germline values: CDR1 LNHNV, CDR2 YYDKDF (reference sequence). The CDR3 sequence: CATGGQENQPQHF. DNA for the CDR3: TGTGCCACCGGCGGACAAGAAAATCAGCCCCAGCATTTT.

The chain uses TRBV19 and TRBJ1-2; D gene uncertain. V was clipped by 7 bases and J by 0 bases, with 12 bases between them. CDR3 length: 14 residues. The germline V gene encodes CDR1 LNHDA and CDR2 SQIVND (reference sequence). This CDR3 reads CASTGSRANYGYTF. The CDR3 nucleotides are TGTGCCAGTACCGGGTCCCGAGCTAACTATGGCTACACCTTC.

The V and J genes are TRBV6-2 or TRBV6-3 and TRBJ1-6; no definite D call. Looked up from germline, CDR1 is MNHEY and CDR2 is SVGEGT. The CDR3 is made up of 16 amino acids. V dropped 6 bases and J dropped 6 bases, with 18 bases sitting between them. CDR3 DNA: TGTGCCAGCAGCAATACCATGGGCGGCTTTAATTCACCCCTCCACTTT. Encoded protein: CASSNTMGGFNSPLHF.

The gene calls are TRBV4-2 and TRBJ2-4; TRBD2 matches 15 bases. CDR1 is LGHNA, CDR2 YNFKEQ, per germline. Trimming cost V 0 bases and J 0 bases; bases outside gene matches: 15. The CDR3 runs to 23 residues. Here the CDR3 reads CASSQDTRQEGTSGGLAKNIQYF. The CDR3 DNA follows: TGTGCCAGCAGCCAAGATACACGGCAGGAGGGGACTAGCGGGGGGCTAGCCAAAAACATTCAGTACTTC.

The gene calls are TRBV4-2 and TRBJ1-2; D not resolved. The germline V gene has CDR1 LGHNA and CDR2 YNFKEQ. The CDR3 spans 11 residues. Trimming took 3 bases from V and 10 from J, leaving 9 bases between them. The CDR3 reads CASSQYPDYTF. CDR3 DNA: TGTGCCAGCAGCCAGTATCCTGACTACACCTTC.